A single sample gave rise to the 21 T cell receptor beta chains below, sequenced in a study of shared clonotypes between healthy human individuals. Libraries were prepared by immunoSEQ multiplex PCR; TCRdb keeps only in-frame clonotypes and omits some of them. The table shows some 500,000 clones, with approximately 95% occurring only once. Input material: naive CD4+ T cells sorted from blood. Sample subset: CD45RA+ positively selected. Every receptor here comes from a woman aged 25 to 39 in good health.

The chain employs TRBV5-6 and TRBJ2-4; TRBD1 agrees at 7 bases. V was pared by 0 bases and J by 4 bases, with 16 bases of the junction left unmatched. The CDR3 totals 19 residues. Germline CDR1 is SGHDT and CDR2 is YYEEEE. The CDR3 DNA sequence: TGTGCCAGCAGCTTGGAATTAATCAAGGGGGCCCCCTTTAAAAACATTCAGTACTTC. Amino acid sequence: CASSLELIKGAPFKNIQYF.

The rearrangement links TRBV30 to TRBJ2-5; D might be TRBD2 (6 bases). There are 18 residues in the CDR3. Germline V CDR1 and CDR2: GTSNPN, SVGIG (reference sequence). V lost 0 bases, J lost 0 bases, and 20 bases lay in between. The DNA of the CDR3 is TGTGCCTGGAGTGTACATTGGGCGGGGAGGATGTACCAAGAGACCCAGTACTTC. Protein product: CAWSVHWAGRMYQETQYF.

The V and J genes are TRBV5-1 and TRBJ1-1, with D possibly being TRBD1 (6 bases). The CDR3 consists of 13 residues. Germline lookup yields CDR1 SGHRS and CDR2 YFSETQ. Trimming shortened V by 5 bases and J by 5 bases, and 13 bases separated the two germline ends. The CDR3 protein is CASRLTGGTEAFF. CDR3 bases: TGCGCCAGCAGGCTGACAGGTGGTACTGAAGCTTTCTTT.

CDR3 coding DNA: TGTGCCAGCACCCTCCAAACAACGGTGACTAATCAGCCCCAGCATTTT. Translated: CASTLQTTVTNQPQHF. This chain connects TRBV5-8 to TRBJ1-5, with D unclear. CDR1 SGHTS and CDR2 YDEGEE come from the germline V gene. V was trimmed by 6 bases and J by 4 bases, leaving 20 bases between them. There are 16 residues in the CDR3.

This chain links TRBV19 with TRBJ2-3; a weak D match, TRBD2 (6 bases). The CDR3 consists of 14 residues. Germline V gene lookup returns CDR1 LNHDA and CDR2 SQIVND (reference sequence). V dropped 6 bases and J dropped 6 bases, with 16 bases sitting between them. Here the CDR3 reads CASRGTSTGDTQYF. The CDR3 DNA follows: TGTGCCAGTAGGGGAACTAGCACGGGTGATACGCAGTATTTT.

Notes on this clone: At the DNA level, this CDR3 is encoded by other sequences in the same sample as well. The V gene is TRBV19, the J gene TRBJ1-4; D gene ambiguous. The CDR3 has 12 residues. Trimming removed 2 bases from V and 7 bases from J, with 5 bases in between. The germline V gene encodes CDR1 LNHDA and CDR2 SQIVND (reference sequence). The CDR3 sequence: CASSILGEKLFF. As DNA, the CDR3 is TGTGCCAGTAGTATATTAGGTGAAAAACTGTTTTTT.

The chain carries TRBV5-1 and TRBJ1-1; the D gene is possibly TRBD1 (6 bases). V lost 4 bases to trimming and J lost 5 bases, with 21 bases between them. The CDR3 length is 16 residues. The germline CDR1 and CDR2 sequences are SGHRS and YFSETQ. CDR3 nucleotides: TGCGCCAGCAGCGGGGGCCGAGGGCACGGGTTAACTGAAGCTTTCTTT. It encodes CASSGGRGHGLTEAFF. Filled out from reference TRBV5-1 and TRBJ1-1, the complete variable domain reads KAGVTQTPRYLIKTRGQQVTLSCSPISGHRSVSWYQQTPGQGLQFLFEYFSETQRNKGNFPGRFSGRQFSNSRSEMNVSTLELGDSALYLCASSGGRGHGLTEAFFGQGTRLTVV.

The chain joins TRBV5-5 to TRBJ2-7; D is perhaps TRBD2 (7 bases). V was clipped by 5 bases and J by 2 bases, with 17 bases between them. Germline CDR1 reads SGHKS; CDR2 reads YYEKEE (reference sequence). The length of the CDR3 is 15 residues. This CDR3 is CASRGYGGRAYEQYF. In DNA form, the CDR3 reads TGTGCCAGCAGAGGTTACGGGGGGCGGGCCTACGAGCAGTACTTC. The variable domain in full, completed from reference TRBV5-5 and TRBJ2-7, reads DAGVTQSPTHLIKTRGQQVTLRCSPISGHKSVSWYQQVLGQGPQFIFQYYEKEERGRGNFPDRFSARQFPNYSSELNVNALLLGDSALYLCASRGYGGRAYEQYFGPGTRLTVT.

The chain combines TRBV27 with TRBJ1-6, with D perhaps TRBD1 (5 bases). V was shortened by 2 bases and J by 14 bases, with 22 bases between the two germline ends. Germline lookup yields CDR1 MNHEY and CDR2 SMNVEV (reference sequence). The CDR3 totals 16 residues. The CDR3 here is CASSLRGGPGGVALHF. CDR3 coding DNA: TGTGCCAGCAGTTTAAGAGGCGGCCCTGGGGGAGTAGCCCTCCACTTT.

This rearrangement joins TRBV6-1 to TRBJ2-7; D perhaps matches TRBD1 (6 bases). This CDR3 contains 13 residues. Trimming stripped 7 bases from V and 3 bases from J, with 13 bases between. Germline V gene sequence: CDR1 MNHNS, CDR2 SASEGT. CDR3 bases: TGTGCCAGCATAGGTAAAGGGGGCTACGAGCAGTACTTC. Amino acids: CASIGKGGYEQYF.

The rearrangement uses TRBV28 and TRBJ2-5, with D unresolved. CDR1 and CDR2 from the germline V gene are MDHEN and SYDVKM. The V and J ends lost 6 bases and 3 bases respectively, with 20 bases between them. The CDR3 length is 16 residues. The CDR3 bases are TGTGCCAGCAGCCCCAGACTCGGGCGTCACGAAGAGACCCAGTACTTC. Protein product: CASSPRLGRHEETQYF.

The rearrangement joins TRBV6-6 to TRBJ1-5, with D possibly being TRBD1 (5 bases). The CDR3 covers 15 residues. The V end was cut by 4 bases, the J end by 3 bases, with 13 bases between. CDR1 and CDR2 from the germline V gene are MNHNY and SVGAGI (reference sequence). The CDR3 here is CASSSLTADNQPQHF. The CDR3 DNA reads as TGTGCCAGCAGTTCCCTGACAGCGGACAATCAGCCCCAGCATTTT.

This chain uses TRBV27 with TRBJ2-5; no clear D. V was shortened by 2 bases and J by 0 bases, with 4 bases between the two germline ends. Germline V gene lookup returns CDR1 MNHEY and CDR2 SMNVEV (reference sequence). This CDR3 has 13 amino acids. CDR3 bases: TGTGCCAGCAGTTTACGGTACCAAGAGACCCAGTACTTC. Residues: CASSLRYQETQYF.

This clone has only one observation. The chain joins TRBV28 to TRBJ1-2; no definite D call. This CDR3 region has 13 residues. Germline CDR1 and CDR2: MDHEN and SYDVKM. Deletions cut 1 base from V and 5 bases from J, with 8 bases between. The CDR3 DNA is TGTGCCAGCAGTTTATCAGGTTTTTATGGCTACACCTTC. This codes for CASSLSGFYGYTF.

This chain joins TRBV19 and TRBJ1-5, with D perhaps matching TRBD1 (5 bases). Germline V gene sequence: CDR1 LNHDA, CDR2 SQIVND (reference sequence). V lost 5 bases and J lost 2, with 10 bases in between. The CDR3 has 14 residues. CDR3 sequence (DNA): TGTGCCAGTAGTTTTACGGGGGGCAATCAGCCCCAGCATTTT. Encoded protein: CASSFTGGNQPQHF.

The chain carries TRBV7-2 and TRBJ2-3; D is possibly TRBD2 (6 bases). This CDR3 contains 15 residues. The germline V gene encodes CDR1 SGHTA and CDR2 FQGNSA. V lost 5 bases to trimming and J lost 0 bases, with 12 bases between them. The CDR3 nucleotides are TGTGCCAGCAGCCCTGAGAGCGGGAGCACAGATACGCAGTATTTT. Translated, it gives CASSPESGSTDTQYF. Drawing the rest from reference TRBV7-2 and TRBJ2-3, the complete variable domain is GAGVSQSPSNKVTEKGKDVELRCDPISGHTALYWYRQSLGQGLEFLIYFQGNSAPDKSGLPSDRFSAERTGGSVSTLTIQRTQQEDSAVYLCASSPESGSTDTQYFGPGTRLTVL.

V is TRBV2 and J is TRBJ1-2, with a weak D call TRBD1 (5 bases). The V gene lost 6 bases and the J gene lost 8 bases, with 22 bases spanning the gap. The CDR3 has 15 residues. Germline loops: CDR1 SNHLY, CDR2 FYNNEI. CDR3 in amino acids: CASRPGTTLSRGYTF. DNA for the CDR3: TGTGCCAGCAGACCGGGGACGACGCTGTCTCGGGGCTACACCTTC.

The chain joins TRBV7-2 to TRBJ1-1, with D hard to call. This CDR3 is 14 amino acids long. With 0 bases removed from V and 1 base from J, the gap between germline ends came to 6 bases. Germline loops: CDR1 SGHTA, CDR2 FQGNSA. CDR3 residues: CASSLARANTEAFF. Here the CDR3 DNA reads TGTGCCAGCAGCTTAGCTAGGGCGAACACTGAAGCTTTCTTT.

CDR3 nucleotide sequence: TGTGCCAGCAGCCAAGATTCAGGGGGACTAGCGGAAATATACGAGCAGTACTTC. Translation: CASSQDSGGLAEIYEQYF. The gene calls are TRBV4-2 and TRBJ2-7; 11 nucleotides agree with TRBD2. This CDR3 spans 18 amino acids. V was pared by 0 bases and J by 4 bases, with 11 bases of the junction left unmatched. From germline, CDR1 is LGHNA and CDR2 YNFKEQ.

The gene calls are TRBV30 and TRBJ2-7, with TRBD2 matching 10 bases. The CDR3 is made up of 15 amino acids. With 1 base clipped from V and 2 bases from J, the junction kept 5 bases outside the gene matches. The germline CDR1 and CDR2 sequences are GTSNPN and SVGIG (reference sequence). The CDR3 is CAWSEILAGTYEQYF. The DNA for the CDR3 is TGTGCCTGGAGTGAGATACTAGCGGGAACCTACGAGCAGTACTTC.

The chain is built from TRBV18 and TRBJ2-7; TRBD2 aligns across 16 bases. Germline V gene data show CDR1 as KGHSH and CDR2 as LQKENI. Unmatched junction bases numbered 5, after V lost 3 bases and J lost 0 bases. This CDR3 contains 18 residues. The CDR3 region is CASSPLGLAGGSSYEQYF. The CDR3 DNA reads TGTGCCAGCTCACCCTTGGGACTAGCGGGAGGGAGCTCCTACGAGCAGTACTTC.